These 23 T cell receptor beta chains were sequenced from one sample in a study of T cell responses to AZD1222 COVID-19 vaccine. Assay used: immunoSEQ multiplex PCR; TCRdb lists only in-frame clones, some missing. This sample has around 120,000 clones, with about 90% found just once. Sequenced here: peripheral blood, sampled 28 days after the second AZD1222 dose. These receptors all stem from an adult who received the AZD1222 COVID-19 vaccine.

The chain is built from TRBV7-6 and TRBJ2-1, with 10 positions matching TRBD2. Germline V gene sequence: CDR1 SGHVS, CDR2 FNYEAQ. The CDR3 covers 18 residues. Germline trimming cut 5 bases from V and 1 base from J; bases unmatched to any gene: 11. CDR3 sequence: CASSPRGTSDKSYNEQFF. Here the CDR3 DNA reads TGTGCCAGCAGCCCACGCGGGACTAGCGACAAATCCTACAATGAGCAGTTCTTC.

This clone showed up just once. The chain has TRBV5-1 and TRBJ2-1; 9 nucleotides align to TRBD1. This CDR3 spans 15 amino acids. The ends lost 4 bases at V and 6 bases at J; junction bases unmatched: 8. Germline CDR1 reads SGHRS; CDR2 reads YFSETQ. CDR3 sequence (DNA): TGCGCCAGCAGCCCGGGACAGGGAAAGGCCAATGAGCAGTTCTTC. Amino acids: CASSPGQGKANEQFF.

The chain links TRBV6-5 to TRBJ2-7; 10 nucleotides align to TRBD1. Germline V lookup: CDR1 MNHEY, CDR2 SVGAGI. The junction had 6 bases not matched to a gene; V was cut back by 7 bases and J by 3 bases. The CDR3 loop spans 14 amino acids. The DNA for the CDR3 is TGTGCCAGCACTACCGGGACAGGGGTCTACGAGCAGTACTTC. Encoded protein: CASTTGTGVYEQYF.

This CDR3 reads CASSFYYRGTTIYF. CDR3 DNA sequence: TGTGCCAGCAGTTTTTATTACAGGGGTACCACCATATATTTT. The chain couples TRBV28 to TRBJ1-3, with 7 bases fitting TRBD1. The CDR3 is made up of 14 amino acids. Germline CDR1 reads MDHEN; CDR2 reads SYDVKM. The V segment lost 3 bases and the J segment 9 bases; nucleotides outside the gene matches: 8.

This clone occurred once. The genes are TRBV11-2 and TRBJ1-4, with D possibly being TRBD1 (5 bases). Germline V lookup: CDR1 SGHAT, CDR2 FQNNGV. Trimming removed 1 base at V and 7 bases at J, with 7 bases between. The CDR3 consists of 13 residues. The CDR3 loop reads CASSLGRAEKLFF. CDR3 nucleotide sequence: TGTGCCAGCAGCTTAGGCAGGGCTGAAAAACTGTTTTTT.

The chain recombines TRBV6-5 with TRBJ1-6; TRBD1 is a possible D gene (5 bases). The CDR3 runs 13 residues. The germline CDR1 and CDR2 sequences are MNHEY and SVGAGI. V gave up 5 bases and J gave up 15 bases, with 17 bases separating them. Written as DNA, the CDR3 is TGTGCCAGCAGTAGGTCCGGGACGGCGGGCCTCCACTTT. It codes for CASSRSGTAGLHF.

The chain has TRBV15 and TRBJ1-5; D might be TRBD1 (6 bases). The germline V gene has CDR1 LNHNV and CDR2 YYDKDF (reference sequence). Trimming cost V 2 bases and J 5 bases, with 10 bases left between them. The CDR3 spans 14 residues. The CDR3 region is CATSRRQEDQPQHF. The CDR3 nucleotides are TGTGCCACCAGCAGACGACAGGAAGATCAGCCCCAGCATTTT. The whole variable domain, filled in from reference TRBV15 and TRBJ1-5, reads DAMVIQNPRYQVTQFGKPVTLSCSQTLNHNVMYWYQQKSSQAPKLLFHYYDKDFNNEADTPDNFQSRRPNTSFCFLDIRSPGLGDTAMYLCATSRRQEDQPQHFGDGTRLSIL.

This chain uses TRBV27 with TRBJ2-1; 9 bases are a match to TRBD2. J gave up 8 bases and V 5 bases, and 10 bases lay outside the gene matches. Germline values: CDR1 MNHEY, CDR2 SMNVEV (reference sequence). The CDR3 runs 15 residues. In DNA, the CDR3 is TGTGCCAGCAGTCCCAGTTCTAGCGGGGTTGATGAGCAGTTCTTC. This gives the protein CASSPSSSGVDEQFF.

The gene calls are TRBV5-1 and TRBJ2-1, with TRBD1 matching 10 bases. After removal of 0 bases from V and 3 bases from J, the junction contained 6 bases not matched to a gene. The CDR3 contains 17 residues. Germline V gene lookup returns CDR1 SGHRS and CDR2 YFSETQ. The CDR3 reads CASSLVGTGANYNEQFF. The CDR3 bases are TGCGCCAGCAGCTTGGTTGGGACAGGGGCGAACTACAATGAGCAGTTCTTC.

The genes are TRBV28 and TRBJ2-3; 9 nucleotides agree with TRBD2. This CDR3 spans 16 amino acids. CDR1 is MDHEN, CDR2 SYDVKM, per germline. V shed 5 bases and J 4 bases; nucleotides not matched to a gene: 10. The CDR3 DNA reads as TGTGCCAGCAGTCCCCTTTTAGCGGGAGTTCCAGATACGCAGTATTTT. Translation: CASSPLLAGVPDTQYF.

This clone was counted a single time. The gene calls are TRBV2 and TRBJ2-2; D not resolved. Germline lookup yields CDR1 SNHLY and CDR2 FYNNEI. Trimming removed 6 bases at V and 6 bases at J, with 17 bases between. The CDR3 loop spans 15 amino acids. CDR3 sequence reads: CASSGRNTNPGELFF. The CDR3 region has the DNA TGTGCCAGCAGCGGACGTAATACCAACCCCGGGGAGCTGTTTTTT.

The chain uses TRBV6-4 and TRBJ2-3, with 8 bases identical to TRBD1. Unmatched junction bases numbered 8, after V lost 6 bases and J lost 6 bases. CDR3 length equals 14 residues. Looked up from germline, CDR1 is MRHNA and CDR2 is SNTAGT. The chain's CDR3 is CASSTGQGGDTQYF. CDR3 DNA sequence: TGTGCCAGCAGCACTGGACAGGGTGGGGATACGCAGTATTTT.

This chain connects TRBV28 to TRBJ1-2; unclear D gene. In germline, CDR1 is MDHEN, CDR2 SYDVKM. V was trimmed by 4 bases and J by 6 bases, leaving 15 bases between them. This CDR3 region has 14 residues. The CDR3 is CASSSYGPLDGYTF. The CDR3 bases are TGTGCCAGCAGTTCTTATGGACCTCTGGATGGCTACACCTTC.

The chain employs TRBV27 and TRBJ2-1; 8 positions match TRBD2. The J segment lost 9 bases and the V segment lost 3 bases, leaving 7 bases of the junction unmatched. The CDR3 runs to 14 residues. From germline, CDR1 is MNHEY and CDR2 SMNVEV (reference sequence). The CDR3 loop is CASSLGLVGVEQFF. CDR3 DNA sequence: TGTGCCAGCAGTTTGGGACTAGTTGGGGTTGAGCAGTTCTTC.

V is TRBV21-1 and J is TRBJ2-7; the table calls TRBD1, which could not be checked here. TRBV21-1 is classified as a pseudogene. The CDR3 contains 19 residues. CDR3 loop: CASSKKTIGTDYRPYEQYF. The DNA for the CDR3 is TGTGCCAGCAGCAAAAAGACTATCGGGACAGACTATAGACCCTACGAGCAGTACTTC.

The chain employs TRBV29-1 and TRBJ1-3, with no clear D. From germline, CDR1 is SQVTM and CDR2 ANQGSEA. Between the trimmed V and J ends, which lost 7 bases and 0 bases, there was a span of 10 bases. The CDR3 extends over 13 amino acids. CDR3 protein: CSARPSSGNTIYF. The CDR3 DNA reads as TGCAGCGCCAGACCCAGCTCTGGAAACACCATATATTTT. The full variable domain, rest sourced from reference TRBV29-1 and TRBJ1-3, is SAVISQKPSRDICQRGTSLTIQCQVDSQVTMMFWYRQQPGQSLTLIATANQGSEATYESGFVIDKFPISRPNLTFSTLTVSNMSPEDSSIYLCSARPSSGNTIYFGEGSWLTVV.

The V call is TRBV28, the J call TRBJ1-2; perhaps TRBD1 as D (6 bases). Trimming stripped 6 bases from V and 2 bases from J, with 13 bases between. The CDR3 is 14 amino acids. The germline gives CDR1 MDHEN, CDR2 SYDVKM. In DNA form, the CDR3 reads TGTGCCAGCAGCATCCCAGGGGAGAACTATGGCTACACCTTC. Translating it yields CASSIPGENYGYTF.

This clone has a handful of counts. The rearrangement links TRBV20-1 to TRBJ1-3; no firm D call. V dropped 3 bases and J dropped 0 bases, with 6 bases sitting between them. Looked up from germline, CDR1 is DFQATT and CDR2 is SNEGSKA (reference sequence). The CDR3 totals 13 residues. The CDR3 region is CSASSPSGNTIYF. CDR3 coding DNA: TGCAGTGCTAGTTCTCCCTCTGGAAACACCATATATTTT.

The chain combines TRBV19 with TRBJ2-7; the match to TRBD1 covers 10 bases. J was trimmed by 4 bases and V by 6 bases; bases with no gene match: 9. The CDR3 consists of 15 residues. Germline loops: CDR1 LNHDA, CDR2 SQIVND (reference sequence). Here the CDR3 reads CASRRNRDRGYEQYF. The CDR3 region has the DNA TGTGCCAGTAGAAGAAACCGGGACAGGGGTTACGAGCAGTACTTC.

V and J are TRBV6-4 and TRBJ1-1, with TRBD1 matching 8 bases. V lost 4 bases and J lost 6; bases outside the gene matches: 7. CDR1 is MRHNA, CDR2 SNTAGT, per germline. The CDR3 runs 14 residues. This CDR3 reads CASSADRVLAEAFF. The CDR3 DNA reads TGTGCCAGCAGTGCGGACAGGGTCCTCGCTGAAGCTTTCTTT.

The V call is TRBV19, the J call TRBJ2-1; D may be TRBD2 (7 bases). Germline CDR1 reads LNHDA; CDR2 reads SQIVND (reference sequence). This CDR3 comprises 17 residues. The germline V and J ends were trimmed by 10 bases and 0 bases, with 22 bases remaining between them. CDR3 protein: CATRRGEGVLSYNEQFF. The DNA for the CDR3 is TGTGCCACCCGAAGAGGGGAGGGGGTCCTCTCCTACAATGAGCAGTTCTTC.

The V gene is TRBV2, the J gene TRBJ2-7; D perhaps matches TRBD2 (5 bases). Deletions cut 3 bases from V and 0 bases from J, with 6 bases between. CDR3 length: 13 amino acids. Looked up from germline, CDR1 is SNHLY and CDR2 is FYNNEI. The CDR3 DNA follows: TGTGCCAGCAGTGACCGGGGCTCCTACGAGCAGTACTTC. This sequence encodes CASSDRGSYEQYF.

The chain carries TRBV20-1 and TRBJ1-2, with D tentatively TRBD1 (6 bases). V dropped 8 bases and J dropped 6 bases, with 10 bases sitting between them. The CDR3 spans 10 residues. Germline lookup yields CDR1 DFQATT and CDR2 SNEGSKA (reference sequence). The chain's CDR3 is CSPGGDGYTF. The CDR3 DNA reads as TGCAGTCCCGGGGGCGATGGCTACACCTTC.